This T cell receptor beta chain was recorded in a study of beta chain features in type 1 diabetes. Study-level points and caveats: Whether HLA type influences TCRB rearrangement remained unresolved here. At VDJ recombination sites, type 1 diabetes patients had fewer insertions and more deleted nucleotides. Among all four CD4+ subsets, Type 1 diabetes patients had TCRB CDR3s that were moderately but significantly shorter.

As concerns this clone: Antigen unknown.

Expressed TCRB transcripts were sequenced because the isolated RNA had all been reverse transcribed beforehand. Some clones are missing from TCRdb's copy, which holds only in-frame ones; the method was immunoSEQ multiplex PCR. The table includes under 300,000 clones, around 24% detected once. V was pared by 0 bases and J by 2 bases, with 12 bases between. Germline values: CDR1 SGDLS, CDR2 YYNGEE. The CDR3 sequence is 15 residues long. Sequenced input: naive CD4+ T cells from blood. V gene TRBV9 combines with J gene TRBJ2-7; tentatively, D is TRBD1 (5 bases). The TCR originated in a woman in her twenties or thirties with type 1 diabetes. In DNA form, the CDR3 reads TGTGCCAGCAGCGTAGAGGGGAATTGGGCCTACGAGCAGTACTTC. Its protein is CASSVEGNWAYEQYF. The variable domain in full, completed from reference TRBV9 and TRBJ2-7, reads DSGVTQTPKHLITATGQRVTLRCSPRSGDLSVYWYQQSLDQGLQFLIQYYNGEERAKGNILERFSAQQFPDLHSELNLSSLELGDSALYFCASSVEGNWAYEQYFGPGTRLTVT.